These T cell receptor beta chains were read from a single sample in a study of cytomegalovirus exposure and HLA in healthy donors. Data came from immunoSEQ multiplex PCR; TCRdb stores just in-frame clones and leaves some out. The sample comprises about 160,000 clones, roughly 80% of which are singletons, and roughly 6.3% rests with the top ten. Sequencing was done on a sample of PBMCs. The receptors here all came from a male donor in good health and CMV-seropositive. CDR3s include the opening cysteine and the closing phenylalanine or tryptophan.

TRBV6-1,TRBJ2-1,CASVRTVNNEQFF
TRBV5-4,TRBJ1-1,CASSKNRETEAFF
TRBV5-1,TRBJ2-3,CASSLPRNGDTQYF
TRBV7-2,TRBJ2-1,CASSRDFGHNEQFF
TRBV4-2,TRBJ2-1,CASSQVLGGSSEQFF
TRBV11-3,TRBJ2-1,CASSSGLAGSEQFF
TRBV4-1,TRBJ2-7,CASSQAWGGSSYEQYF
TRBV15,TRBJ2-2,CATSYLGEELFF
TRBV7-8,TRBJ1-4,CASSLTGSTNEKLFF
TRBV2,TRBJ2-1,CASSQAGPYNEQFF
TRBV9,TRBJ1-1,CASSQYVVPNTEAFF
TRBV7-9,TRBJ1-4,CASSSGQRNEKLFF
TRBV5-4,TRBJ2-3,CASSLRLAGGADTQYF
TRBV30,TRBJ1-6,CAWSVGQGNSPLHF
TRBV19,TRBJ2-7,CASSMVVTGEQYF